Listed here are 11 T cell receptor beta chains from one sample, sequenced in a study of blood T cells in healthy people across ages (dated by TCRdb to the mid-2010s). Library preparation was by 5' RACE. Sequencing took place on an Illumina HiSeq 2500. The second PCR ran for about 6 to 12 cycles and used a J-beta primer mix along with a sample-barcoded 5' primer. In-frame beta chains were kept once TCRdb had trimmed the public reads at Q25 with fastp and called clones with MiXCR. All rows with the same CDR3 protein become a single entry with the most common DNA and genes. The sample includes hundreds of thousands of distinct CDR3 sequences, with 29% observed a single time. Jointly, the top ten make up roughly 17% of the sample. Sequencing was done on a sample of blood. Receptors originate from a woman older than 75 in good health.

This clonotype has at least ten counts. The chain has TRBV27 and TRBJ2-1; 13 bases fit TRBD2. After removal of 6 bases from V and 9 bases from J, the junction contained 5 bases not matched to a gene. The CDR3 is 14 amino acids. Germline CDR1 is MNHEY and CDR2 is SMNVEV (reference sequence). The CDR3 protein is CASRGTSGAGEQFF. The CDR3 DNA reads as TGTGCCAGCAGGGGGACTAGCGGGGCGGGTGAGCAGTTCTTC.

The chain couples TRBV20-1 to TRBJ2-2, with TRBD2 identical over 9 bases. The CDR3 has 15 residues. Germline lookup yields CDR1 DFQATT and CDR2 SNEGSKA (reference sequence). Trimming at V came to 3 bases and at J to 3 bases, leaving 5 bases not matched to a gene. The CDR3 loop reads CSARSSGGHTGELFF. The CDR3 DNA reads as TGCAGTGCTAGGTCGAGCGGGGGGCACACCGGGGAGCTGTTTTTT.

This rearrangement joins TRBV5-1 to TRBJ2-1; the D gene is possibly TRBD2 (6 bases). Germline CDR1 SGHRS, CDR2 YFSETQ. The CDR3 is 14 residues long. The ends were cut back, 1 base at V and 9 bases at J, with 14 bases in the middle. CDR3 loop: CASSLSSVEVEQFF. Written as DNA, the CDR3 is TGCGCCAGCAGCTTGTCTAGCGTGGAGGTTGAGCAGTTCTTC.

Ten or more counts support this clonotype. The chain is built from TRBV12-3 or TRBV12-4 and TRBJ1-2; weak D call: TRBD1 (5 bases). The CDR3 runs to 14 residues. The V end lost 1 base, the J end lost 3 bases, and 9 bases lay between the germline ends. The CDR3 region is CASSLVGTDYGYTF. CDR3 in DNA: TGTGCCAGCAGTTTAGTCGGGACGGACTATGGCTACACCTTC.

This clonotype was counted many times. The chain recombines TRBV7-9 with TRBJ2-1; D ambiguous. Trimming removed 5 bases from V and 15 bases from J, with 14 bases in between. There are 11 residues in the CDR3. Germline-derived CDR1 and CDR2 are SEHNR and FQNEAQ (reference sequence). CDR3 loop: CASSPTWRLFF. The CDR3 nucleotides read TGTGCCAGCAGCCCGACCTGGCGGCTGTTCTTC.

V gene TRBV11-2 combines with J gene TRBJ2-7, with 10 nucleotides matching TRBD2. This CDR3 comprises 15 residues. V dropped 5 bases and J dropped 2; count of bases not matched to a gene: 6. From germline, CDR1 is SGHAT and CDR2 FQNNGV. CDR3 sequence (DNA): TGTGCCAGCAGCACCGAAGCGGGAGGGCCCTACGAGCAGTACTTC. It codes for CASSTEAGGPYEQYF.

To note about this clonotype: A much more abundant neighbour one base away suggests this may be a read error. Here the CDR3 omits its conserved ending phenylalanine or tryptophan, so a read error is the likely source. V and J are TRBV10-2 and TRBJ2-4; D uncertain. Germline V lookup: CDR1 WSHSY, CDR2 SAAADI. This CDR3 is built from 13 residues. Trimming pared 8 bases from V and 0 bases from J, leaving 8 bases between. CDR3 loop: CASQILAKNIQYL. The CDR3, as DNA: TGCGCCAGCCAAATCCTAGCCAAAAACATTCAGTACCTC.

At least ten counts were recorded for this clonotype. The V and J genes are TRBV4-3 and TRBJ1-1, with TRBD1 matching over 7 bases. The CDR3 has 15 amino acids. Germline V CDR1 and CDR2: LGHNA, YSLEER. The V segment lost 1 base and the J segment 2 bases; nucleotides outside the gene matches: 4. The CDR3 reads CASSQVTGNNTEAFF. For the CDR3, the DNA is TGCGCCAGCAGCCAAGTGACAGGGAATAACACTGAAGCTTTCTTT.

This clonotype was seen ten or more times. The chain combines TRBV20-1 with TRBJ2-7; perhaps TRBD2 as D (5 bases). This CDR3 has 15 residues. Germline V CDR1 and CDR2: DFQATT, SNEGSKA (reference sequence). V lost 0 bases to trimming and J lost 4 bases, with 16 bases between them. The CDR3 loop reads CSAREQSGSLYEQYF. Written as DNA, the CDR3 is TGCAGTGCTAGAGAACAGAGCGGATCCTTGTACGAGCAGTACTTC.

This clonotype has more than one count but fewer than ten. This chain uses TRBV3-1 with TRBJ1-6; TRBD1 agrees at 8 bases. CDR1 LGHDT and CDR2 YNNKEL come from the germline V gene (reference sequence). This CDR3 is built from 17 residues. V gave up 0 bases and J gave up 5 bases; unmatched junction bases: 6. The CDR3 protein is CASSQEGQALNNSPLHF. In DNA form, the CDR3 reads TGTGCCAGCAGCCAAGAGGGACAGGCCCTTAATAATTCACCCCTCCACTTT.

The V call is TRBV20-1, the J call TRBJ2-6, with TRBD1 matching 8 bases. Germline V lookup: CDR1 DFQATT, CDR2 SNEGSKA (reference sequence). V trimming: 0 bases; J trimming: 12 bases; junction bases outside the gene matches: 7. The CDR3 sequence is 14 residues long. As DNA, the CDR3 is TGCAGTGCTAGAGATCTGGGGACAGGTGGCGTCCTGACTTTC. This encodes CSARDLGTGGVLTF.